This entry features one T cell receptor (beta chain) sequence. Its antigen is still unknown. No base-level quality is on record; no much larger clone is a single base apart. The TCR beta CDR3 regions were amplified from the RNA transcripts. The TCR CDR3 was subjected to a first round of RT-PCR using the HTBI primer set and the Qiagen OneStep RT-PCR kit. A second multiplex PCR round built the libraries, followed by size selection and purification. Libraries were sequenced paired-end with 100 bp reads on an Illumina HiSeq2000. Per the source publication's procedure: SOAPnuke was used to process the raw data, with reads discarded if the reads contained adapters or uncalled bases, had a mean Phred below 15, or lacked an exact constant-primer or identifier match. COPE v1.2.5 was used to merge high-quality paired reads, and clonotypes were defined as unique nucleotide sequences. MiTCR v1.1 was used to align clonotypes to the IMGT TRBV, TRBD and TRBJ reference segments. The analysis was restricted to V-J combinations with a frequency above 0.0001, which together covered roughly 99% of the repertoires. A TCS score was defined as the ratio of F50 (clonal expansion) to E x V (chaos), with BLOSUM62-based TCRdist applied between CDR3 peptides within each V-J. Welch's t-statistics and random forest reduced 500 to 550 V-J features to 10 to 15, which were used in a naive Bayes classifier (R e1071). TCRdb applied fastp at Q25 and MiXCR to the public reads, then kept only in-frame beta chains. Every distinct CDR3 protein forms one entry, paired with its most common genes and DNA. For this entry, the V and J calls and clone size follow TCRdb and not the study's own pipeline. The table for this sample lists about 770,000 distinct CDR3 sequences; roughly 20% of them were counted only once. Around 17% of the sample is in the top ten clones.

The hyperthyroidism patients were between 18 and 65 years old and newly diagnosed, with a disease duration of less than 2 months. Any patient with an uncontrolled infection, another autoimmune disease, pregnancy or lactation was excluded. Diagnoses were established on the basis of clinical symptoms, serum thyroxine and TRAb, thyroid ultrasound, and orbital computed tomography. Blood from progressor patients was collected at the time of first diagnosis with hyperthyroidism, before any ophthalmopathy symptoms had appeared. Ficoll-Paque density gradient centrifugation was used to isolate PBMCs from 8 to 10 ml of fresh peripheral blood. Progressor patients were defined as those initially diagnosed with Graves' hyperthyroidism in whom ophthalmopathy developed during follow-up. Trizol reagent was used to extract total RNA, and RNA quality was then checked on an Agilent 2100 Bioanalyzer. The source of the sample is a study of T cells in Graves' hyperthyroidism and ophthalmopathy (dated by TCRdb to between 2018 and 2020). Looking at the study overall: Peripheral blood was sampled at the time of initial diagnosis, prior to any treatment. To identify TCR V-J signatures that set the groups apart, the researchers used a discovery cohort of 90 to 100 patients, made up of some 41 with Graves' ophthalmopathy and 57 with stable Graves' hyperthyroidism. Thyroid tissue and blood T-cell repertoires from six or seven Graves' hyperthyroidism patients were also compared in the study. Whether ophthalmopathy could be predicted prospectively was tested in an independent validation cohort made up of approximately 19 hyperthyroidism patients plus 17 patients who later progressed to ophthalmopathy. The approximately 100 discovery patients were randomly divided into training and test sets at a 7:3 ratio. Following sampling, methimazole starting at 30 mg daily was given to hyperthyroidism patients, and high-dose intravenous methylprednisolone was given to ophthalmopathy patients. TCR Vbeta CDR3 sequencing of 130 to 150 peripheral blood samples (roughly 43 ophthalmopathy, 75 or so hyperthyroidism and about 17 progressor patients) is reported in the paper. Overall study outcomes, separate from this receptor: Most expanded thyroid clonotypes (frequency above 0.001) were also detected in blood, suggesting blood repertoires may reflect thyroid immune responses. During validation, the model predicted progression to ophthalmopathy a median of roughly 7.1 months ahead of onset, with almost 71% sensitivity and 72.22% specificity. Ophthalmopathy was separated from stable hyperthyroidism by a 13 V-J signature model, with over 85% sensitivity and roughly 81% specificity obtained in cross-validation and 80%/75% obtained in testing. No statistical method was used to set the sample size in advance, and investigators knew the group allocation.

The receptor comes from a woman between 45 and 65 years old with Graves' hyperthyroidism that later progressed to Graves' ophthalmopathy. The specimen sequenced was blood.

The CDR3 reads as follows: CASSFEGVVNTIYF. In nucleotides, the sequence is TGTGCCAGCAGCTTCGAGGGGGTGGTGAACACCATATATTTT. The V gene is TRBV14 and the J gene is TRBJ1-3, with a weak D call of TRBD1 (6 bases match). Looking up the germline V gene yields CDR1 SGHDN and CDR2 FVKESK. The CDR3 starts with the cysteine, ends with the phenylalanine, and has 14 residues. This entry keeps only the CDR3 DNA: 42 bases, framed from base 1. The V and J ends are trimmed by 5 bases and 7 bases, leaving 15 bases between them.